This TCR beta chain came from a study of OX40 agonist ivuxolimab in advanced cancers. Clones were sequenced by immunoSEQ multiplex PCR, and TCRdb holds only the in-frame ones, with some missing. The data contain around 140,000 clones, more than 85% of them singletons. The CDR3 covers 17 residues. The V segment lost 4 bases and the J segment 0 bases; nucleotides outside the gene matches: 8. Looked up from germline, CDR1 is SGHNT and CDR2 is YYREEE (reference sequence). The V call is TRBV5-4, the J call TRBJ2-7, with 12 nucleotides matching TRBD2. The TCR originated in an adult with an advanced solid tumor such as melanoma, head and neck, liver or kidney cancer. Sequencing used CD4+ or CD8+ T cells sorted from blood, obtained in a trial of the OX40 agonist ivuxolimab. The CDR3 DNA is TGTGCCAGCAGCCTCACCGGGACTAGCGGGTACTCCTACGAGCAGTACTTC. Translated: CASSLTGTSGYSYEQYF.